This passage covers 9 T cell receptor beta chains from one sample sequenced in a study of Graves' ophthalmopathy and Graves' hyperthyroidism. CDR3 regions of TCR beta were amplified from RNA transcripts. Amplification began with first-round RT-PCR using HTBI primers, then second-round multiplex PCR was performed. TCRdb used MiXCR to reprocess the multiplex PCR reads, holding one entry per CDR3 protein. Of hundreds of thousands of distinct CDR3 sequences detected, around 45% appear once; the ten largest clones hold roughly half. The sample consisted of peripheral blood. The receptor set was obtained from an adult man with Graves' ophthalmopathy.

The J gene is TRBJ1-2, the V gene TRBV6-4, with 8 bases lining up with TRBD1. The better agreement between TRBJ2-1 and the DNA end casts doubt on the J call. The CDR3 is 13 amino acids. Per the germline V gene, CDR1 is MRHNA and CDR2 is SNTAGT. The CDR3 loop reads CASSWTGNNEQFF. The DNA of the CDR3 is TGTGCCAGCTCCTGGACAGGGAACAATGAGCAGTTCTTC.

The CDR3 region is CASSTRVEGRGYTF. CDR3 sequence (DNA): TGTGCCAGTAGTACGAGAGTAGAGGGACGTGGCTACACCTTC. The V gene is TRBV19, the J gene TRBJ1-2; TRBD1 is a possible D gene (5 bases). The CDR3 length is 14 residues. Germline CDR1 and CDR2: LNHDA and SQIVND (reference sequence). The ends were cut back, 4 bases at V and 7 bases at J, with 16 bases in the middle.

This clonotype was detected a few times. The genes are TRBV4-1 and TRBJ2-5, with D perhaps TRBD1 or TRBD2 (6 bases each). The germline V gene encodes CDR1 MGHRA and CDR2 YSYEKL. V was clipped by 0 bases and J by 5 bases, with 13 bases between them. The CDR3 covers 15 residues. This CDR3 reads CASSQERGARETQYF. The CDR3 DNA reads as TGCGCCAGCAGCCAAGAAAGGGGGGCGCGCGAGACCCAGTACTTC.

J is TRBJ2-7 and V is TRBV5-5; D remains unclear. Trimming left V 4 bases short and J 3 bases short, with 8 bases between. Germline lookup yields CDR1 SGHKS and CDR2 YYEKEE (reference sequence). The CDR3 totals 12 residues. Here the CDR3 reads CASSPQDYEQYF. The CDR3 DNA reads as TGTGCCAGCAGCCCCCAGGACTACGAGCAGTACTTC.

This chain links TRBV9 with TRBJ1-6, with D perhaps matching TRBD1 (6 bases). There are 14 residues in the CDR3. Germline V lookup: CDR1 SGDLS, CDR2 YYNGEE. Trimming took 4 bases from V and 9 from J, leaving 14 bases between them. The CDR3 sequence is CASSFTGNGSPLHF. The DNA for the CDR3 is TGTGCCAGCAGCTTTACAGGGAACGGTTCACCCCTCCACTTT.

The chain uses TRBV5-4 and TRBJ2-2; D might be TRBD1 (6 bases). This CDR3 contains 16 residues. The V and J ends lost 0 bases and 1 base respectively, with 10 bases between them. Germline-derived CDR1 and CDR2 are SGHNT and YYREEE (reference sequence). In DNA, the CDR3 is TGTGCCAGCAGCTTGGGGGACACCCAGAACACCGGGGAGCTGTTTTTT. Translating gives CASSLGDTQNTGELFF.

This clonotype was recorded at least ten times. The CDR3 is CASSEVGETQYF. As DNA, the CDR3 is TGTGCCAGCAGTGAAGTGGGGGAGACCCAGTACTTC. The V gene is TRBV25-1, the J gene TRBJ2-5; D not certain. Per the germline V gene, CDR1 is MGHDK and CDR2 is SYGVNS. V lost 2 bases and J 5 bases, leaving 6 bases between the germline ends. This CDR3 spans 12 amino acids.

This clonotype has ten or more counts. The chain carries TRBV29-1 and TRBJ1-4, with D perhaps TRBD1 (6 bases). V lost 4 bases to trimming and J lost 6 bases, with 9 bases between them. Germline CDR1 SQVTM, CDR2 ANQGSEA. This CDR3 comprises 12 residues. CDR3 sequence: CSVVAGDEKLFF. In DNA, the CDR3 is TGCAGCGTTGTCGCAGGGGATGAAAAACTGTTTTTT.

The CDR3 DNA sequence: TGCGCCAGCAGCCAGAATACACTAGCGGGAGGTCGCGAGACCCAGTACTTC. Residues: CASSQNTLAGGRETQYF. This chain connects TRBV4-1 to TRBJ2-5, with 12 bases aligning to TRBD2. This CDR3 spans 17 amino acids. Losses at the gene ends were 3 bases for V and 5 bases for J; bases not matched to a gene: 10. Per germline, CDR1 MGHRA and CDR2 YSYEKL.